Each of the 18 T cell receptor beta chains below was sequenced from the same sample in a study of T cells after yellow fever vaccination. TCRdb processed the 5' RACE reads anew with MiXCR; each CDR3 protein has one entry. Of 300,000 to 450,000 distinct CDR3 sequences detected, approximately 8% appear once; the ten largest clones hold 15% to 20%. The sequenced sample was PBMCs, obtained 45 days after the first yellow fever vaccination. These receptor sequences come from a man aged 18 to 35 who received the YFV17D yellow fever vaccine.

This clonotype has just a few counts. At one end, the junction sequence differs from germline, possibly due to a read error. V gene TRBV7-9 combines with J gene TRBJ1-5; TRBD1 matches 11 bases. This CDR3 has 16 residues. Germline CDR1 and CDR2: SEHNR and FQNEAQ (reference sequence). CDR3 protein: CASSLGQGDGNQPQHF. In nucleotides, the CDR3 is TGTGCTAGCAGTTTGGGACAGGGGGACGGAAATCAGCCCCAGCATTTT. The full variable domain, rest sourced from reference TRBV7-9 and TRBJ1-5, is DTGVSQNPRHKITKRGQNVTFRCDPISEHNRLYWYRQTLGQGPEFLTYFQNEAQLEKSRLLSDRFSAERPKGSFSTLEIQRTEQGDSAMYLCASSLGQGDGNQPQHFGDGTRLSIL.

This clonotype was seen only a few times. V usage is TRBV2 and J usage is TRBJ2-6, with 9 bases aligning to TRBD2. This CDR3 region has 18 residues. Germline CDR1 SNHLY, CDR2 FYNNEI. CDR3 in amino acids: CTCSLRGGSISGANVLTF. For the CDR3, the DNA is TGTACCTGCAGTTTGCGGGGGGGGTCGATCTCTGGGGCCAACGTCCTGACTTTC.

This clonotype appeared a few times. A read error may produce the germline difference seen at one junction end. This chain joins TRBV3-1 and TRBJ2-7, with D possibly TRBD1 on 6 matching bases. The CDR3 totals 15 residues. From germline, CDR1 is LGHDT and CDR2 YNNKEL (reference sequence). In DNA, the CDR3 is TGTGCCAGCAGACAAGTTTCCAGGGGTTTGGACGAGCAGTACTTC. This translates into CASRQVSRGLDEQYF.

The chain combines TRBV7-3 with TRBJ1-1, with 7 bases lining up with TRBD1. CDR1 and CDR2 (germline): SGHTA, FQGTGA. This CDR3 comprises 14 residues. V lost 2 bases and J lost 8; bases outside the gene matches: 8. The CDR3 region is CASSLSRDSQEAFF. CDR3 nucleotide sequence: TGTGCCAGCAGCTTATCTCGGGACAGCCAGGAAGCTTTCTTT.

This clonotype was found many times. The rearrangement links TRBV2 to TRBJ1-1; D remains ambiguous. Looked up from germline, CDR1 is SNHLY and CDR2 is FYNNEI. The CDR3 runs to 13 residues. V was pared by 3 bases and J by 4 bases, with 9 bases between. The CDR3, as DNA: TGTGCCAGCAGTGACTGGGGTGGCACTGAAGCTTTCTTT. It specifies CASSDWGGTEAFF.

The rearrangement joins TRBV5-1 to TRBJ1-3; D is unclear. V lost 0 bases and J 0 bases, leaving 7 bases between the germline ends. CDR1 is SGHRS, CDR2 YFSETQ, per germline. CDR3 length: 15 amino acids. This chain's CDR3 is CASSLAVSSGNTIYF. The CDR3 region has the DNA TGCGCCAGCAGCTTGGCGGTGAGCTCTGGAAACACCATATATTTT.

This clonotype occurred a few times. The rearrangement links TRBV20-1 to TRBJ2-1; 11 bases align to TRBD1. V dropped 4 bases and J dropped 14; count of bases not matched to a gene: 7. The CDR3 spans 12 residues. Germline V CDR1 and CDR2: DFQATT, SNEGSKA (reference sequence). The CDR3 loop reads CSATWDRGGKFF. The CDR3 DNA follows: TGCAGTGCTACTTGGGACAGGGGGGGTAAGTTCTTC.

This clonotype occurred many times. The chain uses TRBV2 and TRBJ1-2; D gene uncertain. This CDR3 is built from 14 residues. The ends were cut back, 7 bases at V and 10 bases at J, with 22 bases in the middle. In germline, CDR1 is SNHLY, CDR2 FYNNEI. The CDR3 DNA sequence: TGTGCCAGCACCCGCACTGAGGCAGGCGACCTCTACACCTTC. Translating it yields CASTRTEAGDLYTF.

This clonotype appeared many times. The chain has TRBV5-1 and TRBJ1-1, with D tentatively TRBD1 (5 bases). V was trimmed by 3 bases and J by 1 base, leaving 13 bases between them. Germline CDR1 is SGHRS and CDR2 is YFSETQ. The CDR3 consists of 15 residues. CDR3 amino acids: CASSSTGTPNTEAFF. Here the CDR3 DNA reads TGCGCCAGCAGCTCCACCGGGACCCCGAACACTGAAGCTTTCTTT.

This clonotype was counted ten times or more. This chain links TRBV20-1 with TRBJ1-2; 10 positions agree with TRBD1. Germline trimming cut 6 bases from V and 8 bases from J; bases unmatched to any gene: 9. CDR3 length: 13 residues. The germline V gene has CDR1 DFQATT and CDR2 SNEGSKA (reference sequence). In nucleotides, the CDR3 is TGCAGTGCCCAACCGGGGACAGGGGAGGGCTACACCTTC. Translation: CSAQPGTGEGYTF.

The chain combines TRBV29-1 with TRBJ1-1; tentatively, D is TRBD1 (5 bases). V was cut by 6 bases and J by 7 bases, with 9 bases left in between. The CDR3 runs to 10 residues. Germline assignment: CDR1 SQVTM and CDR2 ANQGSEA. The CDR3 loop reads CSVWDGEAFF. The CDR3 bases are TGCAGCGTATGGGACGGTGAAGCTTTCTTT.

The V and J genes are TRBV4-3 and TRBJ1-3, with 7 bases identical to TRBD1. The V gene end was trimmed by 0 bases and the J gene end by 0 bases; junction bases not matched to a gene: 5. Germline V gene sequence: CDR1 LGHNA, CDR2 YSLEER. The CDR3 length is 17 residues. DNA of the CDR3: TGCGCCAGCAGCCAAGATCCGACAGGGCACTCTGGAAACACCATATATTTT. It yields the protein CASSQDPTGHSGNTIYF.

V usage is TRBV4-1 and J usage is TRBJ2-1; 8 nucleotides agree with TRBD1. V was clipped by 1 base and J by 6 bases; unmatched bases: 11. The germline CDR1 and CDR2 sequences are MGHRA and YSYEKL. The CDR3 runs 17 residues. In DNA form, the CDR3 reads TGCGCCAGCAGCCAAGTCTTTCGGACAGGGACGGTCAATGAGCAGTTCTTC. It is translated as CASSQVFRTGTVNEQFF.

V gene TRBV5-1 combines with J gene TRBJ2-1, with 12 bases identical to TRBD2. This CDR3 contains 15 residues. Germline assignment: CDR1 SGHRS and CDR2 YFSETQ. The V gene end was trimmed by 4 bases and the J gene end by 5 bases; junction bases not matched to a gene: 4. The CDR3 region has the DNA TGCGCCAGCAGCCCTCTAGCGGGGGGGGACAATGAGCAGTTCTTC. It encodes CASSPLAGGDNEQFF. The whole variable domain, remainder taken from reference TRBV5-1 and TRBJ2-1, is KAGVTQTPRYLIKTRGQQVTLSCSPISGHRSVSWYQQTPGQGLQFLFEYFSETQRNKGNFPGRFSGRQFSNSRSEMNVSTLELGDSALYLCASSPLAGGDNEQFFGPGTRLTVL.

J is TRBJ1-5 and V is TRBV12-3 or TRBV12-4, with TRBD1 matching over 7 bases. This CDR3 is 15 amino acids long. J was trimmed by 2 bases and V by 6 bases; bases with no gene match: 7. The CDR3 bases are TGTGCCAGCAGCCCAGGGGGGAAGGGCAATCAGCCCCAGCATTTT. It codes for CASSPGGKGNQPQHF.

This clonotype appeared many times. The chain employs TRBV12-3 or TRBV12-4 and TRBJ1-6; D unresolved. Trimming removed 0 bases at V and 7 bases at J, with 4 bases between. This CDR3 comprises 13 residues. The CDR3: CASSLALNSPLHF. The CDR3 DNA follows: TGTGCCAGCAGTTTAGCGCTGAATTCACCCCTCCACTTT.

The table lists this clonotype with a few counts. The chain uses TRBV9 and TRBJ1-3, with D unclear. Trimming cost V 4 bases and J 2 bases, with 10 bases left between them. The CDR3 is 14 amino acids. The germline V gene has CDR1 SGDLS and CDR2 YYNGEE. In DNA, the CDR3 is TGTGCCAGCAGCCTCGTGGCAGCTGGAAACACCATATATTTT. Its translation: CASSLVAAGNTIYF.

This clonotype was detected a few times. The genes are TRBV4-3 and TRBJ1-2; D gene uncertain. Germline values: CDR1 LGHNA, CDR2 YSLEER. The CDR3 is made up of 15 amino acids. V dropped 0 bases and J dropped 4 bases, with 12 bases sitting between them. Written as DNA, the CDR3 is TGCGCCAGCAGCCAAGATACCGGTGCGCTCTATGGCTACACCTTC. As protein: CASSQDTGALYGYTF.